This T cell receptor beta chain is from a study of Graves' ophthalmopathy and Graves' hyperthyroidism. This clonotype has at least ten counts. As the template, RNA transcripts were used to amplify TCR beta CDR3 regions. RT-PCR with HTBI primers came first, then second-round multiplex PCR. MiXCR, applied by TCRdb to the multiplex PCR reads, yields one record per CDR3 protein. This sample has approximately 330,000 distinct CDR3 sequences, with under 20% found just once. Trimming shortened V by 6 bases and J by 4 bases, and 13 bases separated the two germline ends. This CDR3 spans 13 amino acids. Researchers turned away patients with other autoimmune diseases, uncontrolled infections, pregnancy or lactation.

This rearrangement joins TRBV12-3 or TRBV12-4 to TRBJ2-7; D assignment may be TRBD1 or TRBD2 (5 bases each). The sequence was collected from an adult man with Graves' ophthalmopathy. What was sequenced was peripheral blood. CDR3 sequence (DNA): TGTGCCAGCAGGTCCTCCGAGGGGTACGAGCAGTACTTC. Translating gives CASRSSEGYEQYF.